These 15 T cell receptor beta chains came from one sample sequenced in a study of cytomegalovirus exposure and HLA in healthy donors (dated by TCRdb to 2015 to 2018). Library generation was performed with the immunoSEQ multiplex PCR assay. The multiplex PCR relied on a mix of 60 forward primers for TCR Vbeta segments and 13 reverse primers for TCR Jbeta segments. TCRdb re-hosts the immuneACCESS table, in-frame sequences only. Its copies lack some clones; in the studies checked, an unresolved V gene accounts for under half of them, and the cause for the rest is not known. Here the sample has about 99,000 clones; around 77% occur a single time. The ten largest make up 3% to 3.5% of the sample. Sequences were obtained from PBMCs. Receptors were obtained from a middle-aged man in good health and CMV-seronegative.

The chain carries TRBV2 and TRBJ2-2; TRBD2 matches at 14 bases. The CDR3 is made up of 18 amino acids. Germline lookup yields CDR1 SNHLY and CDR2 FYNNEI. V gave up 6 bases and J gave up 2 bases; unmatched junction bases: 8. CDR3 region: CASRSGTSGSKNTGELFF. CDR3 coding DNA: TGTGCCAGCAGATCCGGGACTAGCGGGAGTAAAAACACCGGGGAGCTGTTTTTT.

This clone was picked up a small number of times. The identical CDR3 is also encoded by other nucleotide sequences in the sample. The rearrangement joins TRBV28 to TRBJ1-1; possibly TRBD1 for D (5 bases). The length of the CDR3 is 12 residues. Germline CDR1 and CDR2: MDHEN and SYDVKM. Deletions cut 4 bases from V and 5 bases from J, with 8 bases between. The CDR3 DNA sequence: TGTGCCAGCAGTTCCGGGGGGACTGAAGCTTTCTTT. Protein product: CASSSGGTEAFF.

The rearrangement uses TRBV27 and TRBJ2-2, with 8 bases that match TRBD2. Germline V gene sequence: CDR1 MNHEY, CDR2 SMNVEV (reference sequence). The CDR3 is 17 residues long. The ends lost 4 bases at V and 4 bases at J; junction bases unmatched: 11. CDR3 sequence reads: CASSSPGGAGSTGELFF. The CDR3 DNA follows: TGTGCCAGCAGTTCCCCGGGGGGGGCAGGGAGCACCGGGGAGCTGTTTTTT.

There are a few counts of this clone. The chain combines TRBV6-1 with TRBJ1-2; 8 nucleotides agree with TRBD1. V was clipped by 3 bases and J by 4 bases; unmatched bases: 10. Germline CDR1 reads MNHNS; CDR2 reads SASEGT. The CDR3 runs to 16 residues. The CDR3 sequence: CASSDPQGEGGYGYTF. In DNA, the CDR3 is TGTGCCAGCAGTGACCCACAGGGGGAGGGTGGCTATGGCTACACCTTC.

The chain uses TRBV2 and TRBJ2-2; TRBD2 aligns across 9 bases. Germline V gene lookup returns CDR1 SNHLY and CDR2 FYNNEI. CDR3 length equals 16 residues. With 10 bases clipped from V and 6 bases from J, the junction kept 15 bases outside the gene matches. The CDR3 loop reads CATNRDVAGDAGELFF. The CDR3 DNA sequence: TGTGCCACTAACCGGGACGTAGCGGGAGATGCCGGGGAGCTGTTTTTT.

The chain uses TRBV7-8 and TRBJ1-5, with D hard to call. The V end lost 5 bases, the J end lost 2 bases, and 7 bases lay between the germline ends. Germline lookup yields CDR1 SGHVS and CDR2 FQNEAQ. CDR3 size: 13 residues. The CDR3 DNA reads TGTGCCAGCAGCAGAGGTGGCAATCAGCCCCAGCATTTT. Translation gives CASSRGGNQPQHF.

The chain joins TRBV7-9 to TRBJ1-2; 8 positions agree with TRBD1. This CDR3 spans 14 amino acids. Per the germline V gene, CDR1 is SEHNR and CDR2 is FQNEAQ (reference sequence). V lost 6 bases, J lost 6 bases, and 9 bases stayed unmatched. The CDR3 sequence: CASRSQGAWHGYTF. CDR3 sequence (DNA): TGTGCCAGCAGATCTCAGGGGGCATGGCATGGCTACACCTTC.

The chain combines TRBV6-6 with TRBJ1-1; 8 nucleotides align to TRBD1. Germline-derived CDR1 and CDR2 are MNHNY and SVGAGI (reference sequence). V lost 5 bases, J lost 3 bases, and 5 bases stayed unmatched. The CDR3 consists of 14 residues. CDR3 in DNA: TGTGCCAGCAGTCCAGGGGGCGCCTACACTGAAGCTTTCTTT. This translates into CASSPGGAYTEAFF.

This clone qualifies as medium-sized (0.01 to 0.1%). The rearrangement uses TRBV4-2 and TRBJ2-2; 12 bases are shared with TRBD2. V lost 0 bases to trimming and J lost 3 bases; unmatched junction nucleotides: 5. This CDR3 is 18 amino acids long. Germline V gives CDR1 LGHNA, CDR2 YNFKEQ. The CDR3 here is CASSQDSRLAGDTGELFF. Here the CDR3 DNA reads TGTGCCAGCAGCCAAGATTCTCGACTAGCGGGAGACACCGGGGAGCTGTTTTTT.

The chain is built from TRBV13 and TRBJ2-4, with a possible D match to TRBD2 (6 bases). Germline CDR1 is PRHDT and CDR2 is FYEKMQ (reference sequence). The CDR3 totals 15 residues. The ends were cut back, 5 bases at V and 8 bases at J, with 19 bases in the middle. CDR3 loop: CASSLRSGRRDIQYF. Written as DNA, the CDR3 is TGTGCCAGCAGCCTAAGGTCGGGTAGGAGGGACATTCAGTACTTC.

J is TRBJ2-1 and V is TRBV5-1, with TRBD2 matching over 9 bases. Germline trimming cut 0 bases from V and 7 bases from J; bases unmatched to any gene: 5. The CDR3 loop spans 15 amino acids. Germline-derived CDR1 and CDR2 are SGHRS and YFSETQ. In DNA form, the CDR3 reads TGCGCCAGCAGCTTGGCCCAGCGGGGGGTTAATGAGCAGTTCTTC. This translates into CASSLAQRGVNEQFF.

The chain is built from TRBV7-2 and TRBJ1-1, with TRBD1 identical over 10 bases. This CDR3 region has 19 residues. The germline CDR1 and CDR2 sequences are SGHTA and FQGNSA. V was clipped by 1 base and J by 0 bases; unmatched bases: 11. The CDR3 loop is CASSLGDRGRRVMNTEAFF. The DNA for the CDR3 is TGTGCCAGCAGCTTAGGCGACAGGGGGCGAAGGGTTATGAACACTGAAGCTTTCTTT.

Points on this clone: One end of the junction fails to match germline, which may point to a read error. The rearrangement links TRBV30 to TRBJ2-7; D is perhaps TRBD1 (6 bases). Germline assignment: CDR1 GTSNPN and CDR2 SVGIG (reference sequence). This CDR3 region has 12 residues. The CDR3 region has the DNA TGTGCCTGGAGTGTACGGGGTGAGGGGGACCTCTTC. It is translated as CAWSVRGEGDLF. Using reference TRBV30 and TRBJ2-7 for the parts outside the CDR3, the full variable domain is SQTIHQWPATLVQPVGSPLSLECTVEGTSNPNLYWYRQAAGRGLQLLFYSVGIGQISSEVPQNLSASRPQDRQFILSSKKLLLSDSGFYLCAWSVRGEGDLFGPGTRLTVT.

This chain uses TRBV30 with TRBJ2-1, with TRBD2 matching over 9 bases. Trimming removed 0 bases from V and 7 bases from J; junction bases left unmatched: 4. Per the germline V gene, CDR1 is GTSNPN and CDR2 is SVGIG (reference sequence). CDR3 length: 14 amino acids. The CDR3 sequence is CAWSVSSGMNEQFF. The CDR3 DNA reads TGTGCCTGGAGTGTATCTAGCGGGATGAATGAGCAGTTCTTC.

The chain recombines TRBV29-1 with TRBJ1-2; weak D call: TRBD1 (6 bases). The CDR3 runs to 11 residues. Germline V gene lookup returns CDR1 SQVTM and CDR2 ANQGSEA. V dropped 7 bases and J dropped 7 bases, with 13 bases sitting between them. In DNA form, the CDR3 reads TGCAGCGACGACTCGACAGGTGGCTACACCTTC. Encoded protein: CSDDSTGGYTF.